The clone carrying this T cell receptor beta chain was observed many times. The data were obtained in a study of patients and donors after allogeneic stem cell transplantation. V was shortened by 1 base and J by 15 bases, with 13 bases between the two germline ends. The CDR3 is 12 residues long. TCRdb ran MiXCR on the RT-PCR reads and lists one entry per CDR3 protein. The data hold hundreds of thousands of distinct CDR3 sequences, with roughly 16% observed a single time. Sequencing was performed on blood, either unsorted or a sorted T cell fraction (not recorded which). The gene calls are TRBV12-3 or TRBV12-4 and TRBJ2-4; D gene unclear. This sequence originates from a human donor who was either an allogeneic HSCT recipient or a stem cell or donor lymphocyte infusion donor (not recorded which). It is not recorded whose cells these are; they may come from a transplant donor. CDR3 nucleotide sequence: TGTGCCAGCAGTTTAGTCGGAGTCGCGATGTACTTC. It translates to CASSLVGVAMYF.